A few counts support the clone carrying this TCR beta chain. The data stem from a study of kidney transplant recipient with SARS-CoV-2 infection. Looked up from germline, CDR1 is SGDLS and CDR2 is YYNGEE. The V gene lost 4 bases and the J gene lost 5 bases, with 23 bases spanning the gap. The CDR3 loop spans 17 amino acids. MiXCR was run by TCRdb on the reads, yielding one entry per CDR3 protein. The sample contains roughly 230,000 distinct CDR3 sequences, under 35% of which appear only once. The specimen was a blood sample, collected at baseline and between days 110 and 120 from a kidney transplant recipient. The sequence was collected from a male patient younger than 45 who had COVID-19 and was a kidney transplant recipient. Some T cells may arise from the graft donor. The chain links TRBV9 to TRBJ2-3, with D perhaps TRBD1 or TRBD2 (5 bases each). Here the CDR3 reads CASSSQVLGDGRDTQYF. CDR3 nucleotide sequence: TGTGCCAGCAGCTCTCAAGTACTAGGGGATGGCAGAGATACGCAGTATTTT. The variable domain in full, with the rest retrieved from reference TRBV9 and TRBJ2-3, is DSGVTQTPKHLITATGQRVTLRCSPRSGDLSVYWYQQSLDQGLQFLIQYYNGEERAKGNILERFSAQQFPDLHSELNLSSLELGDSALYFCASSSQVLGDGRDTQYFGPGTRLTVL.